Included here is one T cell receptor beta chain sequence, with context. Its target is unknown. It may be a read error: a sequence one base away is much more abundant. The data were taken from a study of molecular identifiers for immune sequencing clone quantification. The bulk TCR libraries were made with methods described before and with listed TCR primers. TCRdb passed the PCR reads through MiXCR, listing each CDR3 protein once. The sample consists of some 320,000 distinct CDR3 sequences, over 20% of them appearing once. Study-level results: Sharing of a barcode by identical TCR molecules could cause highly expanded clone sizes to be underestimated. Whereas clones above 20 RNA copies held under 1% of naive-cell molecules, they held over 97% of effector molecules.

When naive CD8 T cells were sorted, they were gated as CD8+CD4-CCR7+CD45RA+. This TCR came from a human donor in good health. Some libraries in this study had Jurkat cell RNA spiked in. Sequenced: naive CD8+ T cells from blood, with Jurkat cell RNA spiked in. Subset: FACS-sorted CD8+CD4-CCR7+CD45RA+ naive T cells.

CDR3 sequence (DNA): TGTGCCTGCAGCACCTCTGGGGCCAACGTCCTGACTTTC. Translating it yields CACSTSGANVLTF. The V gene is TRBV6-5, the J gene TRBJ2-6; D remains unclear. Germline CDR1 reads MNHEY; CDR2 reads SVGAGI. The CDR3 totals 13 residues.